One and the same sample provided the 10 T cell receptor beta chains below, sequenced in a study of Tregs in tolerant kidney transplant recipients. Assay: immunoSEQ multiplex PCR; the TCRdb copy retains only in-frame clones and omits some. Seen here are more than 60,000 clones, 80% to 90% observed once, and the top ten hold roughly 2%. Sample: Tregs from blood, taken before the transplant. The receptor source for this set is a human donor who received a combined kidney and bone marrow transplant.

The J gene is TRBJ1-5, the V gene TRBV2; D ambiguous. This CDR3 contains 16 residues. CDR1 and CDR2 (germline): SNHLY, FYNNEI. V lost 2 bases and J 2 bases, leaving 13 bases between the germline ends. As DNA, the CDR3 is TGTGCCAGCAGTGAATCAATGGGGAAGGGCAATCAGCCCCAGCATTTT. It specifies CASSESMGKGNQPQHF.

This clone was detected a few times. The rearrangement joins TRBV6-1 to TRBJ1-2, with TRBD1 as a possible D gene (6 bases). Germline values: CDR1 MNHNS, CDR2 SASEGT. CDR3 length equals 15 residues. Trimming took 3 bases from V and 4 from J, leaving 15 bases between them. CDR3 sequence reads: CASSDPPRGVYGYTF. The CDR3 nucleotides are TGTGCCAGCAGTGACCCACCCAGGGGAGTCTATGGCTACACCTTC.

This chain connects TRBV28 to TRBJ2-1; 12 bases agree with TRBD2. Germline V gives CDR1 MDHEN, CDR2 SYDVKM. The CDR3 sequence is 14 residues long. The J segment lost 8 bases and the V segment lost 6 bases, leaving 5 bases of the junction unmatched. CDR3 bases: TGTGCCAGCAGCCCTAGCGGGAGGGAAGATGAGCAGTTCTTC. Translating gives CASSPSGREDEQFF.

The rearrangement links TRBV7-9 to TRBJ2-7, with D possibly TRBD2 on 5 matching bases. Trimming stripped 2 bases from V and 2 bases from J, with 13 bases between. Germline CDR1 SEHNR, CDR2 FQNEAQ (reference sequence). CDR3 length: 15 amino acids. CDR3 nucleotide sequence: TGTGCCAGCAGCTTATCGTCTGCCGGGACCTACGAGCAGTACTTC. Translating it yields CASSLSSAGTYEQYF.

This sequence joins TRBV25-1 and TRBJ1-2; a possible D gene is TRBD1 (6 bases). Germline values: CDR1 MGHDK, CDR2 SYGVNS. The ends were cut back, 2 bases at V and 8 bases at J, with 18 bases in the middle. The CDR3 is 15 amino acids. The CDR3 loop reads CASSERGGPRRGYTF. As DNA, the CDR3 is TGTGCCAGCAGTGAAAGGGGGGGGCCGCGGCGAGGCTACACCTTC.

This rearrangement joins TRBV2 to TRBJ1-4, with D perhaps matching TRBD1 (6 bases). The V gene lost 7 bases and the J gene lost 5 bases, with 11 bases spanning the gap. The length of the CDR3 is 13 residues. Per the germline V gene, CDR1 is SNHLY and CDR2 is FYNNEI. CDR3 protein: CASTGGPNEKLFF. The CDR3, as DNA: TGTGCCAGCACGGGGGGGCCGAATGAAAAACTGTTTTTT.

The chain links TRBV7-2 to TRBJ2-3, with D unresolved. CDR3 length: 13 residues. Germline V CDR1 and CDR2: SGHTA, FQGNSA. The V end was cut by 5 bases, the J end by 7 bases, with 13 bases between. The CDR3 is CASSVLRSHTQYF. CDR3 sequence (DNA): TGTGCCAGCAGCGTATTGAGGTCCCATACGCAGTATTTT.

This chain uses TRBV6-6 with TRBJ1-2, with D possibly TRBD1 on 6 matching bases. The CDR3 runs 14 residues. Trimming stripped 4 bases from V and 5 bases from J, with 14 bases between. Looked up from germline, CDR1 is MNHNY and CDR2 is SVGAGI (reference sequence). The chain's CDR3 is CASSWRTDVYGYTF. The DNA for the CDR3 is TGTGCCAGCAGTTGGCGGACAGACGTTTATGGCTACACCTTC.

The chain uses TRBV10-3 and TRBJ1-2, with D possibly being TRBD1 (5 bases). The V gene's germline CDR1 is ENHRY and CDR2 SYGVKD. With 2 bases removed from V and 5 bases from J, the gap between germline ends came to 12 bases. There are 14 residues in the CDR3. The CDR3 DNA reads as TGTGCCATCAGTGAGGATCCTGGGACGTATGGCTACACCTTC. Amino acids: CAISEDPGTYGYTF.

The V call is TRBV6-5, the J call TRBJ1-4, with TRBD1 as a possible D gene (5 bases). The germline gives CDR1 MNHEY, CDR2 SVGAGI. V shed 4 bases and J shed 12 bases, with 18 bases lying between them. The CDR3 is 14 residues long. CDR3: CASSSPLGGWELFF. The CDR3 DNA reads as TGTGCCAGCAGTTCCCCCCTGGGGGGGTGGGAACTGTTTTTT.